The 20 T cell receptor beta chains reported below all come from one sample, sequenced in a study of identical twins. In TCRdb, the 5' RACE reads were re-called with MiXCR into one record per CDR3 protein. This table holds more than 250,000 distinct CDR3 sequences, approximately 8% found once. In addition, the sample was reused for a study of yellow fever vaccine responses in identical twins.

The sequencing sample was made of memory (CD45RO+) T cells sorted from blood. The receptors stem from a woman aged 18 to 35 in good health.

This clonotype was found a few times. V gene TRBV6-1 combines with J gene TRBJ2-7; D may be TRBD1 or TRBD2 (6 bases each). The CDR3 is 14 residues long. V lost 7 bases and J 2 bases, leaving 15 bases between the germline ends. Germline values: CDR1 MNHNS, CDR2 SASEGT. As DNA, the CDR3 is TGTGCCAGCAAAAGGGGGGCGGGACCCTACGAGCAGTACTTC. This translates into CASKRGAGPYEQYF.

The table lists this clonotype with many counts. This chain connects TRBV10-3 to TRBJ2-3; D unclear. Germline V gene lookup returns CDR1 ENHRY and CDR2 SYGVKD. V lost 6 bases, J lost 3 bases, and 4 bases lay in between. The CDR3 spans 11 residues. The CDR3: CAIRVTDTQYF. CDR3 bases: TGTGCCATCAGGGTAACAGATACGCAGTATTTT.

The gene calls are TRBV28 and TRBJ2-1, with a tentative D call TRBD2 (5 bases). The CDR3 loop spans 15 amino acids. Germline V gene sequence: CDR1 MDHEN, CDR2 SYDVKM. V was cut by 3 bases and J by 5 bases, with 14 bases left in between. CDR3 DNA sequence: TGTGCCAGCAGTTTCATCTTAGCGCCCAACAATGAGCAGTTCTTC. This sequence encodes CASSFILAPNNEQFF.

The chain couples TRBV9 to TRBJ2-7, with a weak D call TRBD2 (6 bases). Germline V CDR1 and CDR2: SGDLS, YYNGEE. The CDR3 consists of 16 residues. The ends were cut back, 4 bases at V and 4 bases at J, with 21 bases in the middle. This CDR3 is CASSSGLPETGYEQYF. CDR3 nucleotides: TGTGCCAGCAGCTCGGGACTTCCAGAGACGGGGTACGAGCAGTACTTC.

This clonotype occurred a few times. The gene calls are TRBV12-3 or TRBV12-4 and TRBJ2-2; D is uncertain. Trimming left V 2 bases short and J 0 bases short, with 7 bases between. The CDR3 has 15 amino acids. The CDR3 region is CASSLSAANTGELFF. DNA of the CDR3: TGTGCCAGCAGTTTATCGGCCGCGAACACCGGGGAGCTGTTTTTT.

This clonotype turned up a few times. The V and J genes are TRBV27 and TRBJ1-1, with D unresolved. CDR1 MNHEY and CDR2 SMNVEV come from the germline V gene (reference sequence). The CDR3 loop spans 15 amino acids. Trimming stripped 3 bases from V and 0 bases from J, with 11 bases between. CDR3 bases: TGTGCCAGCAGTTTGATTCCGGGATTGAACACTGAAGCTTTCTTT. Its translation is CASSLIPGLNTEAFF.

This clonotype has just a few counts. The chain combines TRBV11-1 with TRBJ1-1; tentatively, D is TRBD1 (6 bases). V lost 5 bases and J lost 3, with 16 bases in between. This CDR3 is built from 15 residues. Germline CDR1 reads SGHAT; CDR2 reads FQDESV (reference sequence). CDR3 in amino acids: CASSPRTAQYTEAFF. The DNA of the CDR3 is TGTGCCAGCAGCCCCCGGACAGCTCAGTACACTGAAGCTTTCTTT. The variable domain in full, completed from reference TRBV11-1 and TRBJ1-1, reads EAEVAQSPRYKITEKSQAVAFWCDPISGHATLYWYRQILGQGPELLVQFQDESVVDDSQLPKDRFSAERLKGVDSTLKIQPAELGDSAMYLCASSPRTAQYTEAFFGQGTRLTVV.

A few counts support this clonotype. The chain joins TRBV7-2 to TRBJ1-1; D possibly corresponds to TRBD1 (5 bases). Trimming cost V 3 bases and J 1 base, with 12 bases left between them. CDR1 and CDR2 (germline): SGHTA, FQGNSA. The CDR3 sequence is 15 residues long. The CDR3 DNA sequence: TGTGCCAGCAGCTTTTCAGGGATTTGGAACACTGAAGCTTTCTTT. It encodes CASSFSGIWNTEAFF.

This clonotype was observed a few times. V usage is TRBV20-1 and J usage is TRBJ2-5; D may correspond to TRBD1 or TRBD2 (7 bases each). The CDR3 is 14 amino acids. With 4 bases removed from V and 4 bases from J, the gap between germline ends came to 16 bases. CDR1 is DFQATT, CDR2 SNEGSKA, per germline (reference sequence). The chain's CDR3 is CSAIPWEGAETQYF. The CDR3 nucleotides read TGCAGTGCTATCCCCTGGGAGGGGGCAGAGACCCAGTACTTC.

The rearrangement links TRBV12-3 or TRBV12-4 to TRBJ1-3, with D unclear. Trimming removed 7 bases at V and 5 bases at J, with 6 bases between. The CDR3 is 11 residues long. The CDR3 region is CASTVRNTIYF. CDR3 sequence (DNA): TGTGCCAGCACCGTCAGAAACACCATATATTTT.

The gene calls are TRBV3-1 and TRBJ2-7, with D unresolved. This CDR3 is built from 12 residues. Trimming took off 2 bases at V and 3 bases at J, with 5 bases between the two ends. CDR1 and CDR2 from the germline V gene are LGHDT and YNNKEL (reference sequence). CDR3 DNA: TGTGCCAGCAGCCAAACTAACTACGAGCAGTACTTC. Protein: CASSQTNYEQYF.

This clonotype was found a few times. The chain joins TRBV12-3 or TRBV12-4 to TRBJ2-1, with D perhaps TRBD1 (6 bases). The CDR3 spans 13 residues. Trimming removed 8 bases at V and 3 bases at J, with 11 bases between. CDR3: CASLQDSYNEQFF. Written as DNA, the CDR3 is TGTGCCAGCCTACAGGACAGCTACAATGAGCAGTTCTTC.

The chain joins TRBV6-1 to TRBJ2-1; D may be TRBD1 or TRBD2 (6 bases each). The V end lost 6 bases, the J end lost 8 bases, and 14 bases lay between the germline ends. The CDR3 is made up of 13 amino acids. Per germline, CDR1 MNHNS and CDR2 SASEGT. DNA for the CDR3: TGTGCCAGCAGGGTCGGAGGGGGGTATGAGCAGTTCTTC. The encoded protein is CASRVGGGYEQFF.

In its sample, this clonotype was seen many times. The V gene is TRBV4-1, the J gene TRBJ2-3; D is unresolved. V lost 2 bases and J lost 6, with 15 bases in between. The length of the CDR3 is 15 residues. The germline gives CDR1 MGHRA, CDR2 YSYEKL. The CDR3 nucleotides read TGCGCCAGCAGCCAATTTTCCCAAGCACGTGATACGCAGTATTTT. Protein sequence: CASSQFSQARDTQYF.

V usage is TRBV12-3 or TRBV12-4 and J usage is TRBJ2-1; 8 bases align to TRBD1. This CDR3 has 15 residues. V trimming: 1 base; J trimming: 7 bases; junction bases outside the gene matches: 6. The CDR3 coding sequence is TGTGCCAGCAGTTTAGGGAATGGACAGGGTAATGAGCAGTTCTTC. Translating gives CASSLGNGQGNEQFF.

The table lists this clonotype with a few counts. The chain employs TRBV5-1 and TRBJ2-5; TRBD2 matches at 7 bases. Germline CDR1 reads SGHRS; CDR2 reads YFSETQ. The CDR3 contains 15 residues. V lost 3 bases to trimming and J lost 5 bases; unmatched junction nucleotides: 10. The CDR3 bases are TGCGCCAGCAGCTCAAGACTAGCCATGGCGGAGACCCAGTACTTC. This encodes CASSSRLAMAETQYF. The full variable domain, completed using reference TRBV5-1 and TRBJ2-5, is KAGVTQTPRYLIKTRGQQVTLSCSPISGHRSVSWYQQTPGQGLQFLFEYFSETQRNKGNFPGRFSGRQFSNSRSEMNVSTLELGDSALYLCASSSRLAMAETQYFGPGTRLLVL.

The sample holds a few counts of this clonotype. V and J are TRBV5-1 and TRBJ2-3, with 8 bases lining up with TRBD2. The CDR3 loop spans 17 amino acids. V trimming: 5 bases; J trimming: 0 bases; junction bases outside the gene matches: 11. Germline values: CDR1 SGHRS, CDR2 YFSETQ. Here the CDR3 DNA reads TGCGCCAGCAGGAGAAGCGGGGGAGGGATAAGCACAGATACGCAGTATTTT. Translated, it gives CASRRSGGGISTDTQYF.

This clonotype was recorded a few times. This chain uses TRBV19 with TRBJ1-1; D ambiguous. The CDR3 sequence is 11 residues long. Per the germline V gene, CDR1 is LNHDA and CDR2 is SQIVND (reference sequence). V was trimmed by 5 bases and J by 7 bases, leaving 8 bases between them. The CDR3 spells CASSSGVEAFF. The CDR3 DNA reads as TGTGCCAGTAGTTCCGGGGTTGAAGCTTTCTTT.

V and J are TRBV5-1 and TRBJ2-1, with D unresolved. Trimming took 4 bases from V and 4 from J, leaving 9 bases between them. The CDR3 has 13 amino acids. CDR1 is SGHRS, CDR2 YFSETQ, per germline. The CDR3 is CASSQKGYNEQFF. The CDR3 bases are TGCGCCAGCAGCCAGAAGGGATACAATGAGCAGTTCTTC.

This clonotype was counted only a few times. The chain combines TRBV7-3 with TRBJ2-3; no clear D gene. The germline gives CDR1 SGHTA, CDR2 FQGTGA. Deletions cut 8 bases from V and 0 bases from J, with 12 bases between. The CDR3 totals 14 residues. The CDR3 DNA reads as TGTGCCAGCTCGGCAGGTGCTAGCACAGATACGCAGTATTTT. Translating gives CASSAGASTDTQYF.